In its sample, the clone carrying this TCR beta chain was seen a few times. This record comes from a study of blood T cell repertoires in COVID-19. Study-wide background: Collection of acute and convalescent COVID-19 samples took place in the United States, Italy and Spain. PBMCs, B-cell-depleted T cells, or T cells were the source of the cDNA or gDNA that made up the material.

The V gene's germline CDR1 is SGHRS and CDR2 YFSETQ. This CDR3 spans 14 amino acids. Trimming cost V 4 bases and J 0 bases, with 9 bases left between them. Data came from immunoSEQ multiplex PCR; TCRdb stores just in-frame clones and leaves some out. The sample shows over 55,000 clones, 84% of them seen only once. The receptor's source is a man over 45 with active COVID-19. This chain joins TRBV5-1 and TRBJ2-3; TRBD2 might be the D (6 bases). Sequencing was done on a sample of peripheral blood. The CDR3 loop is CASSKGGSTDTQYF. CDR3 bases: TGCGCCAGCAGCAAAGGAGGGAGCACAGATACGCAGTATTTT.